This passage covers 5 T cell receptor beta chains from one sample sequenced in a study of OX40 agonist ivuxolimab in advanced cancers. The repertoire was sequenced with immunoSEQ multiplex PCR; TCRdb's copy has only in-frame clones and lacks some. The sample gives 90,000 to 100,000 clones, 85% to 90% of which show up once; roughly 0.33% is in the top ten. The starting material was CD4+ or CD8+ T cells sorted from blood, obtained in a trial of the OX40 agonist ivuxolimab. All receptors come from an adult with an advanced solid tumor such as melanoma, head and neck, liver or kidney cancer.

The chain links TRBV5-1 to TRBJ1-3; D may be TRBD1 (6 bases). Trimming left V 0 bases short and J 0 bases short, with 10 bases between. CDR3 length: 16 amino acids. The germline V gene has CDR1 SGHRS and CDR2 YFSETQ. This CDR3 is CASSLGGGNSGNTIYF. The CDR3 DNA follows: TGCGCCAGCAGCTTGGGCGGGGGCAACTCTGGAAACACCATATATTTT.

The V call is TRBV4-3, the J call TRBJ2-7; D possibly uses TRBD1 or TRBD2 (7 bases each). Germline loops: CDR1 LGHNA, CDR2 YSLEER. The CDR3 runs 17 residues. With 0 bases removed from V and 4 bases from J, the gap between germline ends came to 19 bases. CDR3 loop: CASSQEGGGVPTYEQYF. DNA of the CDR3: TGCGCCAGCAGCCAAGAGGGAGGGGGCGTGCCTACTTACGAGCAGTACTTC.

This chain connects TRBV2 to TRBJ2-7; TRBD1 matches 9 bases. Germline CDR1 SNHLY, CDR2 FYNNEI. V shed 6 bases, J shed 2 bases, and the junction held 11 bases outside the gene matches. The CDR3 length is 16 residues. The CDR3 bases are TGTGCCAGCAGCGCACCCGCGGACAGGGGAACCTACGAGCAGTACTTC. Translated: CASSAPADRGTYEQYF.

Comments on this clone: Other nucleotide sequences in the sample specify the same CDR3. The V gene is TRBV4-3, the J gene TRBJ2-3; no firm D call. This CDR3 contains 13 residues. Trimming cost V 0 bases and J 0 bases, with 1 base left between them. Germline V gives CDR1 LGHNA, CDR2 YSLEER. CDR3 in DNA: TGCGCCAGCAGCCAAGATAGCACAGATACGCAGTATTTT. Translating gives CASSQDSTDTQYF.

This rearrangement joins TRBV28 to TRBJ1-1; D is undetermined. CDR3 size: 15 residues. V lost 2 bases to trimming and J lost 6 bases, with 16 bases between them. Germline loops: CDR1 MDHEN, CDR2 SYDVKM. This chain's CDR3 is CASSLGSTARAEAFF. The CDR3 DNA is TGTGCCAGCAGTTTAGGTTCTACGGCGAGGGCTGAAGCTTTCTTT. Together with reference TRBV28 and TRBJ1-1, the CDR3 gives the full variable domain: DVKVTQSSRYLVKRTGEKVFLECVQDMDHENMFWYRQDPGLGLRLIYFSYDVKMKEKGDIPEGYSVSREKKERFSLILESASTNQTSMYLCASSLGSTARAEAFFGQGTRLTVV.